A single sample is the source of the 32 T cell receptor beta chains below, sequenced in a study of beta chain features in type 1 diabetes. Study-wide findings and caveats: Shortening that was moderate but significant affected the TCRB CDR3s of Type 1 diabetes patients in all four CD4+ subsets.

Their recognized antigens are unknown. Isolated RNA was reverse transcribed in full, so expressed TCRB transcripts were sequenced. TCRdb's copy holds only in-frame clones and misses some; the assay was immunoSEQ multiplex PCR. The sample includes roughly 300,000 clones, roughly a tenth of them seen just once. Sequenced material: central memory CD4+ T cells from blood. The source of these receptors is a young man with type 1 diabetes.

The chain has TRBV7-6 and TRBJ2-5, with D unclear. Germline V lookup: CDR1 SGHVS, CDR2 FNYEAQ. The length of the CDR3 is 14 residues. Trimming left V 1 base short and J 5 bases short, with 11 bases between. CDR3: CASSLESLSETQYF. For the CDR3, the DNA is TGTGCCAGCAGCTTAGAATCATTATCGGAGACCCAGTACTTC.

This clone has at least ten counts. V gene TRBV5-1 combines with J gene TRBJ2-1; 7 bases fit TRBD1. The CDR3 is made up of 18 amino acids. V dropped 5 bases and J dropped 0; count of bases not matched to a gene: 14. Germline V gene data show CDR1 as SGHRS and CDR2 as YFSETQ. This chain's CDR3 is CASSSARDSASSYNEQFF. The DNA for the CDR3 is TGCGCCAGCAGTTCCGCCCGGGACAGCGCTAGCTCCTACAATGAGCAGTTCTTC. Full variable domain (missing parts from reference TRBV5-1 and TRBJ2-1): KAGVTQTPRYLIKTRGQQVTLSCSPISGHRSVSWYQQTPGQGLQFLFEYFSETQRNKGNFPGRFSGRQFSNSRSEMNVSTLELGDSALYLCASSSARDSASSYNEQFFGPGTRLTVL.

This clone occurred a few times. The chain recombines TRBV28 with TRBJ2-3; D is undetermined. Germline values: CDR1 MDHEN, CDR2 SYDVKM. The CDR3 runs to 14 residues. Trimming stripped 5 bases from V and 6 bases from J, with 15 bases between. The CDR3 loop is CASSTTRQVDTQYF. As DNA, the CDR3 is TGTGCCAGCAGTACTACCAGGCAGGTGGATACGCAGTATTTT. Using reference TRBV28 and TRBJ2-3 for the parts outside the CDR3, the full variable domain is DVKVTQSSRYLVKRTGEKVFLECVQDMDHENMFWYRQDPGLGLRLIYFSYDVKMKEKGDIPEGYSVSREKKERFSLILESASTNQTSMYLCASSTTRQVDTQYFGPGTRLTVL.

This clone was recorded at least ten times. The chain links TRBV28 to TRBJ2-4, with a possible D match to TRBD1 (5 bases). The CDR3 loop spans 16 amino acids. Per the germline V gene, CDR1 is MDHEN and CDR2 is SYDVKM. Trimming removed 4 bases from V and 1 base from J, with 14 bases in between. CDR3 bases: TGTGCCAGCAGTTCTAGTCAAGCAGGGGCCAAAAACATTCAGTACTTC. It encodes CASSSSQAGAKNIQYF.

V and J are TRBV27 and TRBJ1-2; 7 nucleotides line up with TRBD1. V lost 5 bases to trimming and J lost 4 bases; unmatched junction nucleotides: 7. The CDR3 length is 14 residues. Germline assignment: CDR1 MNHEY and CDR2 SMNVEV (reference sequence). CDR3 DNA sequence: TGTGCCAGCAGTATGAGACAGGGTAGCTATGGCTACACCTTC. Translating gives CASSMRQGSYGYTF.

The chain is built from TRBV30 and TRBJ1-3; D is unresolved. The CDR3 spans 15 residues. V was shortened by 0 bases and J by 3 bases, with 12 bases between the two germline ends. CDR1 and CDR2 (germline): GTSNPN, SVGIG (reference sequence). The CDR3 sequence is CAWSVLAGFGNTIYF. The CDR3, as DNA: TGTGCCTGGAGTGTCCTTGCGGGGTTTGGAAACACCATATATTTT.

The CDR3 DNA reads as TGTGCCAGCAGCTTAGCGTACGGGGACAATGAGCAGTTCTTC. As protein: CASSLAYGDNEQFF. This chain links TRBV7-2 with TRBJ2-1, with D maybe TRBD2 (5 bases). The V gene's germline CDR1 is SGHTA and CDR2 FQGNSA. The CDR3 is 14 amino acids. V lost 0 bases and J 5 bases, leaving 8 bases between the germline ends. The whole variable domain, filled in from reference TRBV7-2 and TRBJ2-1, reads GAGVSQSPSNKVTEKGKDVELRCDPISGHTALYWYRQSLGQGLEFLIYFQGNSAPDKSGLPSDRFSAERTGGSVSTLTIQRTQQEDSAVYLCASSLAYGDNEQFFGPGTRLTVL.

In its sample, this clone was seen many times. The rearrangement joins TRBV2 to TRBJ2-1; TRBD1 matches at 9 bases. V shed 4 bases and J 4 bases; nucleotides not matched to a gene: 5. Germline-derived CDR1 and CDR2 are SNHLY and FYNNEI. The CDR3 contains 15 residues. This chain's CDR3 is CASSGGQGEYNEQFF. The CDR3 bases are TGTGCCAGCAGTGGGGGACAGGGTGAATACAATGAGCAGTTCTTC.

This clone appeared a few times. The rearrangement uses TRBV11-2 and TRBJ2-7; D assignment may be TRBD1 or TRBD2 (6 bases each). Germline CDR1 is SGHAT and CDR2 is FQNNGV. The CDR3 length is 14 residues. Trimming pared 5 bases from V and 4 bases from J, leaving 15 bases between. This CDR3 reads CASSPRGTTYEQYF. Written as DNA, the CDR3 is TGTGCCAGCAGCCCGCGCGGGACAACTTACGAGCAGTACTTC.

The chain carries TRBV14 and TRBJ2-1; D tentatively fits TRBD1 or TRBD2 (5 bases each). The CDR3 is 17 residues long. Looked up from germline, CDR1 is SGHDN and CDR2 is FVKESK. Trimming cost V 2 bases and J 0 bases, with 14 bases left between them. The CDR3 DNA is TGTGCCAGCAGCCAATGGTCCGGGACCCACTCCTACAATGAGCAGTTCTTC. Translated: CASSQWSGTHSYNEQFF.

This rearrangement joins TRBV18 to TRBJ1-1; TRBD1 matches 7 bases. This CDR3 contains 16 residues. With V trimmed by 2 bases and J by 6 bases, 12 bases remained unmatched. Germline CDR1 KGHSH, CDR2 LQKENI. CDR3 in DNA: TGTGCCAGCTCACCAACGAGACAGGGTTCATTATCTGAAGCTTTCTTT. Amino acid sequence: CASSPTRQGSLSEAFF. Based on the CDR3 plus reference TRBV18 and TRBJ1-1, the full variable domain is NAGVMQNPRHLVRRRGQEARLRCSPMKGHSHVYWYRQLPEEGLKFMVYLQKENIIDESGMPKERFSAEFPKEGPSILRIQQVVRGDSAAYFCASSPTRQGSLSEAFFGQGTRLTVV.

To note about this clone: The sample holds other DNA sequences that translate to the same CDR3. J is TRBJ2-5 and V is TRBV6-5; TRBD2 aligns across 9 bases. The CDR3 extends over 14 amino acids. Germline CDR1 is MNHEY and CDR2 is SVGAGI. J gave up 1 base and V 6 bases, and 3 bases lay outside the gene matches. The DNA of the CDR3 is TGTGCCAGCAGGCGCGGGGGGGCCCAAGAGACCCAGTACTTC. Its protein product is CASRRGGAQETQYF.

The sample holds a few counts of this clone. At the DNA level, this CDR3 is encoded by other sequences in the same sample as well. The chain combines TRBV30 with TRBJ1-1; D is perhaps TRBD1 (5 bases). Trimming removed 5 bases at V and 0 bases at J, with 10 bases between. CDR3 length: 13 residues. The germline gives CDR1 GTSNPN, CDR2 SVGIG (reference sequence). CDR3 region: CAWSGTVNTEAFF. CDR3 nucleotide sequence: TGTGCCTGGTCTGGGACGGTGAACACTGAAGCTTTCTTT.

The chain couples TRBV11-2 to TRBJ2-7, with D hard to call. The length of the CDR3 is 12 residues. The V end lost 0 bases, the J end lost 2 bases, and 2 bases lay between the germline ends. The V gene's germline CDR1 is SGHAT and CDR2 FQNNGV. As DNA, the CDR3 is TGTGCCAGCAGCTTAGACACCTACGAGCAGTACTTC. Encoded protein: CASSLDTYEQYF.

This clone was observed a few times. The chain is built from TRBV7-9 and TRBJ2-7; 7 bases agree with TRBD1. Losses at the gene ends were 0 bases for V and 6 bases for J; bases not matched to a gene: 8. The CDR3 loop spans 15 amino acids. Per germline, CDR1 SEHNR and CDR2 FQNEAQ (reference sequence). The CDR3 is CASSLASTGAGEQYF. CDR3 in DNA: TGTGCCAGCAGCTTAGCGAGTACAGGGGCAGGCGAGCAGTACTTC.

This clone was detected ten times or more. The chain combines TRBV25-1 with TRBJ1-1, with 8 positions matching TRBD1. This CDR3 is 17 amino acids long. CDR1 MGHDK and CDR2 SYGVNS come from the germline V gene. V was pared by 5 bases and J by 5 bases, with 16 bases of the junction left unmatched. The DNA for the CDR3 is TGTGCCAGCAGTCTGGCGGGGTCAGGGGGCCTAAGGACTGAAGCTTTCTTT. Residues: CASSLAGSGGLRTEAFF.

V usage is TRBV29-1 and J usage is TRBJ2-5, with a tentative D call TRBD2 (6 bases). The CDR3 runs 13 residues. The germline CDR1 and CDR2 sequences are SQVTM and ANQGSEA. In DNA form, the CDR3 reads TGCAGTGCTATAGGGGACTTTCAAGAGACCCAGTACTTC. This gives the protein CSAIGDFQETQYF.

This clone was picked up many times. CDR3 loop: CASSLARSTGELFF. The CDR3 coding sequence is TGTGCCAGCAGCTTGGCCAGATCCACCGGGGAGCTGTTTTTT. The chain uses TRBV7-2 and TRBJ2-2; D is uncertain. The V end lost 3 bases, the J end lost 4 bases, and 9 bases lay between the germline ends. The CDR3 runs 14 residues. Germline CDR1 is SGHTA and CDR2 is FQGNSA. The entire variable domain, with the rest obtained from reference TRBV7-2 and TRBJ2-2, is as follows: GAGVSQSPSNKVTEKGKDVELRCDPISGHTALYWYRQSLGQGLEFLIYFQGNSAPDKSGLPSDRFSAERTGGSVSTLTIQRTQQEDSAVYLCASSLARSTGELFFGEGSRLTVL.

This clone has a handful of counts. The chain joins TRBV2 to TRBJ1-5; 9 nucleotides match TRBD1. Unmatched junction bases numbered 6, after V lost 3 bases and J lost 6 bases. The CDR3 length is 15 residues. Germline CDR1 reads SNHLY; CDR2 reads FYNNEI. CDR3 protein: CASSDLQGASQPQHF. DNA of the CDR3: TGTGCCAGCAGTGATCTACAGGGGGCAAGTCAGCCCCAGCATTTT.

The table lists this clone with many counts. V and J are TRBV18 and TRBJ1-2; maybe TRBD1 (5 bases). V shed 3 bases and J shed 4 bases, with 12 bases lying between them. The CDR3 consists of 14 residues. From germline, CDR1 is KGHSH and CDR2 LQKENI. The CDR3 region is CASSPTAEVYGYTF. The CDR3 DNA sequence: TGTGCCAGCTCACCGACAGCGGAGGTCTATGGCTACACCTTC.

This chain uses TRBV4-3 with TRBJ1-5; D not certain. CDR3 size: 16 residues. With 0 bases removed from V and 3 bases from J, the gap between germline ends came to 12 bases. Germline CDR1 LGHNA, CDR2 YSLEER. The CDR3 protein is CASSQDLPHNNQPQHF. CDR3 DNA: TGCGCCAGCAGCCAAGATCTTCCACACAACAATCAGCCCCAGCATTTT.

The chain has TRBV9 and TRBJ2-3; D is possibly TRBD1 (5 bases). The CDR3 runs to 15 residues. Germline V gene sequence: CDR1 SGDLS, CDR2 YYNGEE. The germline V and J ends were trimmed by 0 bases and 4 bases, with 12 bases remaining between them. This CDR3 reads CASSVAQGRADTQYF. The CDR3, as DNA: TGTGCCAGCAGCGTAGCCCAGGGTAGAGCAGATACGCAGTATTTT.

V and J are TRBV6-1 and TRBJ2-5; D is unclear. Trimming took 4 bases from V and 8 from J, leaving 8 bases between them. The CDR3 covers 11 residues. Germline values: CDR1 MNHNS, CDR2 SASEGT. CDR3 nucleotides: TGTGCCAGCAGTGCCGACTTTACCCAGTACTTC. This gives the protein CASSADFTQYF.

CDR3: CASSQRQGDITDTQYF. CDR3 in DNA: TGTGCCAGCAGCCAGAGACAGGGGGATATCACAGATACGCAGTATTTT. The chain recombines TRBV7-8 with TRBJ2-3; 9 bases match TRBD1. The length of the CDR3 is 16 residues. CDR1 and CDR2 (germline): SGHVS, FQNEAQ. V shed 5 bases and J 2 bases; nucleotides not matched to a gene: 8.

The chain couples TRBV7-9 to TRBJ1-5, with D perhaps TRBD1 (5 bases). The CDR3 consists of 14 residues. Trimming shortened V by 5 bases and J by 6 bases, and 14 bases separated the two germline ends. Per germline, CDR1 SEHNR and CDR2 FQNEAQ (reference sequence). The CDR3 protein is CASSPQGEGQPQHF. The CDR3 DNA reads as TGTGCCAGCAGCCCCCAGGGCGAGGGTCAGCCCCAGCATTTT. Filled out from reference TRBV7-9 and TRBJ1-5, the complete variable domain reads DTGVSQNPRHKITKRGQNVTFRCDPISEHNRLYWYRQTLGQGPEFLTYFQNEAQLEKSRLLSDRFSAERPKGSFSTLEIQRTEQGDSAMYLCASSPQGEGQPQHFGDGTRLSIL.

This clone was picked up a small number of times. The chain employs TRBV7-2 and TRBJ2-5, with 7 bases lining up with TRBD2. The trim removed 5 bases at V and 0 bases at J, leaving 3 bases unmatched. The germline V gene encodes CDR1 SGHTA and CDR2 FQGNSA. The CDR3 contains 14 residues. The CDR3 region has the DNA TGTGCCAGCAGCCTTCGGGGGGACCAAGAGACCCAGTACTTC. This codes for CASSLRGDQETQYF. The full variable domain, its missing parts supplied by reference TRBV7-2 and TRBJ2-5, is GAGVSQSPSNKVTEKGKDVELRCDPISGHTALYWYRQSLGQGLEFLIYFQGNSAPDKSGLPSDRFSAERTGGSVSTLTIQRTQQEDSAVYLCASSLRGDQETQYFGPGTRLLVL.

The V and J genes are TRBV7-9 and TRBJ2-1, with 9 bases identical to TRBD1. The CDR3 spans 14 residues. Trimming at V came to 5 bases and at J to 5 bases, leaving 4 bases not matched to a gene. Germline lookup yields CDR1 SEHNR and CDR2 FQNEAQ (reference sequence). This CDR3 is CASSKGTGNNEQFF. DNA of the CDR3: TGTGCCAGCAGCAAAGGGACAGGGAACAATGAGCAGTTCTTC.

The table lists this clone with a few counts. The CDR3 here is CASSLSTNSYEQYF. The CDR3 DNA is TGCGCCAGCAGCTTATCGACTAACTCCTACGAGCAGTACTTC. This chain uses TRBV5-1 with TRBJ2-7, with D perhaps matching TRBD2 (5 bases). Germline V gene lookup returns CDR1 SGHRS and CDR2 YFSETQ. Deletions cut 2 bases from V and 0 bases from J, with 9 bases between. The CDR3 runs 14 residues.

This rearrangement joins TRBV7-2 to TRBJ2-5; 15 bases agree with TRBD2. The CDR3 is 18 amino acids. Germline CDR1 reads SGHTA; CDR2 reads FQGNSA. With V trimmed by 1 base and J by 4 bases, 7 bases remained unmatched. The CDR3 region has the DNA TGTGCCAGCAGCTTAGATAGGACTAGCGGGGGGGCAGTAGAGACCCAGTACTTC. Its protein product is CASSLDRTSGGAVETQYF. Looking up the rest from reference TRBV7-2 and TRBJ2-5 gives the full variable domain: GAGVSQSPSNKVTEKGKDVELRCDPISGHTALYWYRQSLGQGLEFLIYFQGNSAPDKSGLPSDRFSAERTGGSVSTLTIQRTQQEDSAVYLCASSLDRTSGGAVETQYFGPGTRLLVL.

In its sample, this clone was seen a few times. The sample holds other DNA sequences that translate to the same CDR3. CDR3 bases: TGTGCCAGTAGTATAGCTGGGACCCGGGGCACTGAAGCTTTCTTT. It translates to CASSIAGTRGTEAFF. This sequence joins TRBV19 and TRBJ1-1, with a weak D call TRBD1 (5 bases). Per germline, CDR1 LNHDA and CDR2 SQIVND (reference sequence). The CDR3 is made up of 15 amino acids. The germline V and J ends were trimmed by 1 base and 4 bases, with 13 bases remaining between them.

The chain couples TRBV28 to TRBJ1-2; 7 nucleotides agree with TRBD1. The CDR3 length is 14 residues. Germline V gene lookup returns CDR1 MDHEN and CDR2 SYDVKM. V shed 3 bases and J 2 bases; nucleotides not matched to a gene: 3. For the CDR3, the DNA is TGTGCCAGCAGTTTGAGGGACAGAAACTATGGCTACACCTTC. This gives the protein CASSLRDRNYGYTF.

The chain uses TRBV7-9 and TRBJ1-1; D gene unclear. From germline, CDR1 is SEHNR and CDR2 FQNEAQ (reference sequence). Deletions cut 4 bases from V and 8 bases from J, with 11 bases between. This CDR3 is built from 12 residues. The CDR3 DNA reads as TGTGCCAGCAGCTCCAGCGGGAGGGAAGCTTTCTTT. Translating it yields CASSSSGREAFF.